The text below deals with one T cell receptor (beta chain). Its antigen is still unknown. This specimen belongs to a study of cytomegalovirus exposure and HLA in healthy donors. There were likely unrecorded immune exposures, though donors were nominally healthy when sampled. The study, taken as a whole, reports: Reports indicate that TCR beta sequences accurately predicted the HLA-A and HLA-B alleles of most subjects.

Primers included in the PCR were 60 Vbeta and 13 Jbeta primers. TCRdb keeps only in-frame clones here, not all; method: immunoSEQ multiplex PCR. There are 110,000 to 150,000 clones in the sample; approximately 81% occur only once, and more than 4% lies in the top ten. This TCR was recovered from a woman in her 40s in good health and CMV-seropositive. The specimen sequenced was PBMCs.

The CDR3 loop is CASSNAGTASYEQYF. For the CDR3, the DNA is TGTGCCAGCAGCAACGCCGGGACAGCGTCCTACGAGCAGTACTTC. The chain employs TRBV11-3 and TRBJ2-7; TRBD1 matches at 7 bases. J was trimmed by 1 base and V by 5 bases; bases with no gene match: 8. Germline V gene sequence: CDR1 SGHNT, CDR2 YENEEA. The CDR3 covers 15 residues.